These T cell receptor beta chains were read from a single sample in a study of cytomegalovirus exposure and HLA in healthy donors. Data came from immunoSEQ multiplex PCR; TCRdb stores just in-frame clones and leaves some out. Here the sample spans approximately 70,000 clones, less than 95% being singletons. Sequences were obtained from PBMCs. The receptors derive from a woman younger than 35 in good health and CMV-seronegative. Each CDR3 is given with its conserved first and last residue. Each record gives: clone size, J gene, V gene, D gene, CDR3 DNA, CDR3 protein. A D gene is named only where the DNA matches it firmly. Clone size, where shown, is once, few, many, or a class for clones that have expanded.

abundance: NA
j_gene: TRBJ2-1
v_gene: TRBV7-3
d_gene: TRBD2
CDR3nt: TGTGCCAGCAGCTCACGGGGGACTAGCGGGAGCAATGAGCAGTTCTTC
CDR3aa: CASSSRGTSGSNEQFF

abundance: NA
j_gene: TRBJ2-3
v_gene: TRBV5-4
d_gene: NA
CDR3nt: TGTGCCAGCAGCTTCGGGACAGATACGCAGTATTTT
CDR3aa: CASSFGTDTQYF

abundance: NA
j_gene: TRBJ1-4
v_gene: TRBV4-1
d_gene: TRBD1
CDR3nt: TGCGCCAGCAGCCAGAGACCGGGACAGGGGGCTGAAAAACTGTTTTTT
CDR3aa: CASSQRPGQGAEKLFF

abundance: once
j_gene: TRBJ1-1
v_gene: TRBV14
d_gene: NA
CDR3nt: TGTGCCAGCAGCCAAGTTCCTGGGACTACGGGAGCTTTCTTT
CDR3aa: CASSQVPGTTGAFF

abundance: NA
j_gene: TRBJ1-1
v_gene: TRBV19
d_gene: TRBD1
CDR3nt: TGTGCCAGTAGTATCACAGGGGGCACAGACACTGAAGCTTTCTTT
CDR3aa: CASSITGGTDTEAFF

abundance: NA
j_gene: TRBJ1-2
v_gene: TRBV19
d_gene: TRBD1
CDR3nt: TGTGCCAGTAGTATCAGGGGGCCGGGCTATGGCTACACCTTC
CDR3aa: CASSIRGPGYGYTF

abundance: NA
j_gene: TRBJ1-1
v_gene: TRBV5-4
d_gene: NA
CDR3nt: TGTGCCAGCAGCTTGGCCGGTCCTCTGGGGGGTGACACTGAAGCTTTCTTT
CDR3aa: CASSLAGPLGGDTEAFF

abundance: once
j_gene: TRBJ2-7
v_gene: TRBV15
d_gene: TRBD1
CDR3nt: TGTGCCACCAGCAGCATACAGGGGGCTACGCACCTCTACGAGCAGTACTTC
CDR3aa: CATSSIQGATHLYEQYF

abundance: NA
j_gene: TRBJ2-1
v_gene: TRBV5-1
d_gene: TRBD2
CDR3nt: TGCGCCAGCAGTTTCGGGGGGGCCAACTACAATGAGCAGTTCTTC
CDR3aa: CASSFGGANYNEQFF

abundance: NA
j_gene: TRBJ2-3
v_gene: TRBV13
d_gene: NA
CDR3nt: TGTGCCAGCAGCTTACCTCAGGATACGCAGTATTTT
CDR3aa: CASSLPQDTQYF

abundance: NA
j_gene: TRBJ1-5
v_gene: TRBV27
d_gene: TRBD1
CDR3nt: TGTGCCAGCAGTCCAGGGACAGGGGGCAAGGGCAATCAGCCCCAGCATTTT
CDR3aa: CASSPGTGGKGNQPQHF

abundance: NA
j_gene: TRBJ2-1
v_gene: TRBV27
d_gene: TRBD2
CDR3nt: TGTGCCAGCAGTTCTGGGGGGGGTTTCAATGAGCAGTTCTTC
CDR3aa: CASSSGGGFNEQFF

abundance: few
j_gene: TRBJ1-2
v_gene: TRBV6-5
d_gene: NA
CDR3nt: TGTGCCAGCAGTCCCCAAGGCGGGACGGTATATGGCTACACCTTC
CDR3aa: CASSPQGGTVYGYTF

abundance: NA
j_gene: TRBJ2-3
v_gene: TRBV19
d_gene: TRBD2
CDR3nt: TGTGCCAGTACCCTTGGAGGACTAGCGGGGGCAGATACGCAGTATTTT
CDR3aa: CASTLGGLAGADTQYF

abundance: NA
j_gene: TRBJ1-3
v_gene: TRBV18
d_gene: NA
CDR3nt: TGTGCCAGCTCACCTTCTCCCTCTGGAAACACCATATATTTT
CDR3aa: CASSPSPSGNTIYF